This record concerns one TCR beta chain sequence. What it binds is unknown. This entry is derived from a study of T cells expressing NK-cell markers. Researchers built TCR beta cDNA using 5'RACE template switching with UMIs. Each CDR3 protein gets one entry in TCRdb, which reprocessed the 5' RACE reads and gives no DNA. The sample shows almost 450,000 distinct CDR3 sequences, and 7.3% sits with its ten largest clones. The CDR3 totals 13 residues. Germline-derived CDR1 and CDR2 are SGHTA and FQGNSA. Study-level findings and limits: It was still unclear whether expanded NKG2C+ T cell clones were HCMV specific.

Source material: blood T cells: a sorted CD56 or NKG2C T cell subset, CD4+ or CD8+ T cells, or bulk PBMC T cells (not recorded which). This receptor was obtained from a woman aged 18-70 years in good health. The chain carries TRBV7-2 and TRBJ1-1. CDR3 in amino acids: CASSFRSNTEAFF.